One sample yielded the 2 T cell receptor beta chains listed below, sequenced in a study of identical twins. TCRdb fed the 5' RACE reads into MiXCR, producing one record per CDR3 protein. The sample lists around 1.7 million distinct CDR3 sequences, under 35% occurring once. Input material: cord blood. All receptors come from a newborn girl in good health.

For the CDR3, the DNA is TGTGCCAGCAGTTTATTACTAGCGGGAGTCGGGACCCAGTACTTC. Amino acids: CASSLLLAGVGTQYF. The chain has TRBV28 and TRBJ2-5; the match to TRBD2 covers 11 bases. CDR1 and CDR2 (germline): MDHEN, SYDVKM. This CDR3 contains 15 residues. The junction had 5 bases not matched to a gene; V was cut back by 1 base and J by 7 bases.

This clonotype has more than one count but fewer than ten. This sequence may be a read error, since a much larger clone differs from it by one base. This chain connects TRBV2 to TRBJ1-2; tentatively, D is TRBD1 (5 bases). Looked up from germline, CDR1 is SNHLY and CDR2 is FYNNEI. The length of the CDR3 is 12 residues. The V end lost 3 bases, the J end lost 5 bases, and 7 bases lay between the germline ends. The CDR3 region has the DNA TGTGCCAGCAGTGACGCAGGGTATGGCTACACCTTC. Residues: CASSDAGYGYTF.